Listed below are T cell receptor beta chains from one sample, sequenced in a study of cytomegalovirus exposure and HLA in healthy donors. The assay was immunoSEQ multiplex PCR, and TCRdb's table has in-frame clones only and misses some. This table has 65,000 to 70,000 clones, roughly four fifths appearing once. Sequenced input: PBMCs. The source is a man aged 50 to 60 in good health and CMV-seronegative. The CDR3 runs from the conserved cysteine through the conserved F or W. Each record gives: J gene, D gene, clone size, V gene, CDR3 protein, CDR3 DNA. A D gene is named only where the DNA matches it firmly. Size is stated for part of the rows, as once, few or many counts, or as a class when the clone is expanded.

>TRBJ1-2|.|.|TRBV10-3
CATLETGIGDGYTF
TGTGCCACTCTAGAGACAGGAATCGGGGATGGCTACACCTTC
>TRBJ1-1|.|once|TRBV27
CASSQLRRGGLNTEAFF
TGTGCCAGCAGTCAACTCCGCAGGGGCGGATTGAACACTGAAGCTTTCTTT
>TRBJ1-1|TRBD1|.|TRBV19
CASKLSTGKNTEAFF
TGTGCCAGTAAGCTATCGACAGGGAAGAACACTGAAGCTTTCTTT
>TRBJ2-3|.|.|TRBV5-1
CASSFRGAYTDTQYF
TGCGCCAGCAGCTTCCGGGGGGCGTACACAGATACGCAGTATTTT
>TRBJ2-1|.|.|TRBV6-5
CASSPFPTGHNEQFF
TGTGCCAGCAGTCCCTTTCCGACAGGCCACAATGAGCAGTTCTTC
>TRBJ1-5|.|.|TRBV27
CASSSEGGRINQPQHF
TGTGCCAGCAGTTCCGAGGGGGGGAGGATCAATCAGCCCCAGCATTTT
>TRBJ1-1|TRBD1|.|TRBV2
CASRLDREVTEAFF
TGTGCCAGCAGACTAGACAGGGAGGTCACTGAAGCTTTCTTT
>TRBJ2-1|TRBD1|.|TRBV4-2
CASSQAARTGSYNEQFF
TGTGCCAGCAGCCAAGCCGCTCGGACAGGGTCCTACAATGAGCAGTTCTTC
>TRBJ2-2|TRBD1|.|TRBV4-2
CASSQKPGQVYTGELFF
TGTGCCAGCAGCCAGAAACCGGGACAGGTCTACACCGGGGAGCTGTTTTTT
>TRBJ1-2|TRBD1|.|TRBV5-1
CASSYRDSYGYTF
TGCGCCAGCAGTTACCGGGACAGTTATGGCTACACCTTC
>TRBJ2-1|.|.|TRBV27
CASSLSRSGSNEQFF
TGTGCCAGCAGTTTATCACGATCGGGGTCCAATGAGCAGTTCTTC
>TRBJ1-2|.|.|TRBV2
CASRPGFNYGYTF
TGTGCCAGCAGGCCGGGATTTAACTATGGCTACACCTTC
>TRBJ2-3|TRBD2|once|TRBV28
CARSTGLVWGTDTQYF
TGTGCCCGCAGCACGGGACTAGTTTGGGGCACAGATACGCAGTATTTT
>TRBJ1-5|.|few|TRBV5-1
CASSLTGPNQPQHF
TGCGCCAGCAGCTTGACAGGTCCCAATCAGCCCCAGCATTTT
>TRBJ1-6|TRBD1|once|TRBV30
CAWSRRQGDSPLHF
TGTGCCTGGAGTAGGAGACAGGGGGATTCACCCCTCCACTTT
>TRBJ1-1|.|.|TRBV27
CASSPRGGRSEAFF
TGTGCCAGCAGTCCCCGTGGAGGGCGAAGTGAAGCTTTCTTT
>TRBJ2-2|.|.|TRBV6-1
CASSEVGYGDTGELLF
TGTGCCAGCAGTGAAGTTGGGTACGGGGACACCGGGGAGCTGCTTTTT
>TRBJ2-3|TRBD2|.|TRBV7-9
CASSLGLAGGTDTQYF
TGTGCCAGCAGCTTAGGACTAGCGGGAGGTACAGATACGCAGTATTTT
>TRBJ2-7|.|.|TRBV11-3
CASSLGAGNEQYF
TGTGCCAGCAGCTTAGGCGCAGGGAACGAGCAGTACTTC
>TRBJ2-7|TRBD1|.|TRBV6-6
CASRTGDTYEQYF
TGTGCCAGCAGGACAGGGGACACCTACGAGCAGTACTTC
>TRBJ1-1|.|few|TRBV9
CASSLDGGDSEAFF
TGTGCCAGCAGCCTCGACGGGGGGGATTCTGAAGCTTTCTTT
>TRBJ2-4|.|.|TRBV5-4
CASSRDKNIQYF
TGTGCCAGCAGTCGGGACAAAAACATTCAGTACTTC
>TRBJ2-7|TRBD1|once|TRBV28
CASRGQTEQYF
TGTGCCAGCAGGGGACAGACCGAGCAGTACTTC
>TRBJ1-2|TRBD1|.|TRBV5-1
CASSLYPGQGYGYTF
TGCGCCAGCAGCTTATACCCGGGACAGGGCTATGGCTACACCTTC
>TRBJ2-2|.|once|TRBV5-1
CASSLQNTGELFF
TGCGCCAGCAGCTTGCAGAACACCGGGGAGCTGTTTTTT